The clone carrying this T cell receptor (beta chain) was picked up one time. These data belong to a study of shared clonotypes between healthy human individuals. Repertoires were generated with immunoSEQ multiplex PCR, while TCRdb's copy carries only in-frame clones and drops some. The data show about 1,800,000 clones, about 95% seen once. Trimming left V 8 bases short and J 1 base short, with 11 bases between. The CDR3 extends over 13 amino acids. Germline-derived CDR1 and CDR2 are SNHLY and FYNNEI. Only CD45RO-negative cells positively selected for CCR7 counted as naive CD8 cells, so terminally differentiated effector memory CD45RA+ cells were excluded.

V usage is TRBV2 and J usage is TRBJ1-1; D is undetermined. This sequence originates from a man between 18 and 35 years old in good health. The sequenced sample was naive CD8+ T cells sorted from blood. The CDR3 nucleotides read TGTGCCAGCGGCCCGGTTAAGAACACTGAAGCTTTCTTT. Encoded protein: CASGPVKNTEAFF.